This entry describes one T cell receptor beta chain. The antigen it recognizes is unknown. Base qualities are not at hand, and no much larger clone is one base apart. TCR beta VDJ combination and CDR3 sequence profiling used genomic DNA as the template. An Illumina HiSeq 2000 was used for TCR repertoire sequencing. As for the authors' bioinformatics: TRBV/TRBJ rearrangement plots, CDR3 size and DJ length profiles, and Simpson's diversity index were used to evaluate the repertoires. The immunodominant clone was defined as the most abundant DNA sequence in deep sequencing data. CDR3 amino acid sequences were checked for sharing across subjects and were also compared against the VDJdb database and published repertoires. In-frame beta chains were kept once TCRdb had trimmed the public reads at Q25 with fastp and called clones with MiXCR. Rows with one shared CDR3 protein collapse into an entry with the most common genes and DNA. The V and J calls and clone size are TCRdb's, not the authors'. This sample lists about 35,000 distinct CDR3 sequences; 76% were detected once. In total, the top ten clones hold 22% of the sample.

In this study, sorted CD4+ and CD8+ T cells from the blood of healthy subjects and of severe aplastic anemia patients had their TCR repertoires deep-sequenced. Ficoll-Paque density gradient centrifugation was used to isolate peripheral blood mononuclear cells. Before DNA extraction, CD4+ and CD8+ T cells were sorted with FACS or magnetic beads. The data were obtained in a study of CD8+CD57+ T cells in acquired aplastic anemia listed by TCRdb under 2018. Looking at the study overall: A mean of roughly 3.2 ug of DNA, ranging from roughly 0.18 to 30 ug, was extracted from sorted CD4+ and CD8+ cells. Mean read counts for healthy donor samples were 10 million to 10.8 million for CD4+ cells and 11.0 million for CD8+ cells.

What the authors observed across the whole study: Some 30 CD8+ CDR3 sequences were found to be shared between patients and controls, but these sequences appeared to be highly expressed in patients and within the immunodominant clones of the patients. No significant difference in CD8+ Simpson's diversity was found between patients and healthy controls (P=0.060).

From its cysteine to its phenylalanine, the CDR3 spans 13 amino acids. Only CDR3 DNA remains: 39 bases, in frame from the first base. Reading the germline V gene gives CDR1 SGHTA and CDR2 FQGNSA. V and J are truncated by 1 base and 9 bases respectively, leaving an intervening sequence of 7 bases. Sequenced input: sorted CD4+, CD8+, or CD8+CD57+ T cells (not recorded which) from PBMCs. Recombination connected TRBV7-2 to TRBJ1-6; the D gene is possibly TRBD1, with 5 bases matching. The TCR sequence derives from a human donor in good health, serving as a control. At the DNA level, the sequence is TGTGCCAGCAGCTTAGACGGGGCTTCACCCCTCCACTTT. It specifies CASSLDGASPLHF.